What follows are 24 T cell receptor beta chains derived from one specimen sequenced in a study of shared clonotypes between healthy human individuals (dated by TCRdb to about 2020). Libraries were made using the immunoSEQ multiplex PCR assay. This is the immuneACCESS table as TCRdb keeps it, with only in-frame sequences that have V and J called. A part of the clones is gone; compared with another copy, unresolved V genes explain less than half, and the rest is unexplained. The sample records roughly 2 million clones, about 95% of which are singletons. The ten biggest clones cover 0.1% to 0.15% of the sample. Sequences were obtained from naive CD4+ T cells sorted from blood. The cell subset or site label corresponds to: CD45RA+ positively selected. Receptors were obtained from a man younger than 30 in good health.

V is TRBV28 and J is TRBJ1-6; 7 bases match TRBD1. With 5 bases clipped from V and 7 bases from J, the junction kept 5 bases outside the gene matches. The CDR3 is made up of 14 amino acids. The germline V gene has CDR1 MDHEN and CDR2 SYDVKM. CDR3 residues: CASSRDRQNSPLHF. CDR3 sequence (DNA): TGTGCCAGCAGTAGGGACAGACAAAATTCACCCCTCCACTTT.

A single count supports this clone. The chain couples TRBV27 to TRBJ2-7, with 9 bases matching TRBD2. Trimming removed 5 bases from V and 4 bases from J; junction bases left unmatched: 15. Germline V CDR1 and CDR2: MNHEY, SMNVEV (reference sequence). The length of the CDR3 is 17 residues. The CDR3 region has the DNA TGTGCCAGCAGTATAGAAGGTGGCGGGAGGGCCGCGTACGAGCAGTACTTC. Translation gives CASSIEGGGRAAYEQYF.

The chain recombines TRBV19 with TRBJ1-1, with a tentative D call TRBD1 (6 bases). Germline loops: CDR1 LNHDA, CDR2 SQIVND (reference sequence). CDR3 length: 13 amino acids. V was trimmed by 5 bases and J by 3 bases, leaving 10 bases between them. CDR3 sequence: CASSPNRDTEAFF. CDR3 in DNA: TGTGCCAGTAGTCCGAACAGGGACACTGAAGCTTTCTTT.

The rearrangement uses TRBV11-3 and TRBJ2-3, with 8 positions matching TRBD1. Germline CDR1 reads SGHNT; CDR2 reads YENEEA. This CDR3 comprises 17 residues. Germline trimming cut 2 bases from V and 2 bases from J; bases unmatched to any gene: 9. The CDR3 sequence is CASSLTSTGGHTDTQYF. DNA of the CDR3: TGTGCCAGCAGCTTAACATCCACAGGGGGGCACACAGATACGCAGTATTTT.

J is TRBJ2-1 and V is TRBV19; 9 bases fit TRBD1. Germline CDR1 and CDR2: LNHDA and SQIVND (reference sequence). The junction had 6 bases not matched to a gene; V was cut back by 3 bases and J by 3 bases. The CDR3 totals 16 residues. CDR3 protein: CASSIFGQGIYNEQFF. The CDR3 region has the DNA TGTGCCAGTAGTATTTTCGGACAGGGGATCTACAATGAGCAGTTCTTC.

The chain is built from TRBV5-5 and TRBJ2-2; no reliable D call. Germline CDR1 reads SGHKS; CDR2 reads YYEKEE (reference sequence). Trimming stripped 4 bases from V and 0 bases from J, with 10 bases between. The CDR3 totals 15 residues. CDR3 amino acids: CASSPRAPNTGELFF. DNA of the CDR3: TGTGCCAGCAGCCCCCGCGCCCCGAACACCGGGGAGCTGTTTTTT.

CDR3 nucleotide sequence: TGCGCCAGCAGCTTGGGAGGACAGTCGGGTACGCAGTATTTT. It yields the protein CASSLGGQSGTQYF. The chain combines TRBV5-1 with TRBJ2-3, with TRBD1 as a possible D gene (6 bases). The V end was cut by 0 bases, the J end by 8 bases, with 13 bases between. There are 14 residues in the CDR3. Germline V gene data show CDR1 as SGHRS and CDR2 as YFSETQ. The full variable domain, in which reference TRBV5-1 and TRBJ2-3 provide the parts outside the CDR3, is KAGVTQTPRYLIKTRGQQVTLSCSPISGHRSVSWYQQTPGQGLQFLFEYFSETQRNKGNFPGRFSGRQFSNSRSEMNVSTLELGDSALYLCASSLGGQSGTQYFGPGTRLTVL.

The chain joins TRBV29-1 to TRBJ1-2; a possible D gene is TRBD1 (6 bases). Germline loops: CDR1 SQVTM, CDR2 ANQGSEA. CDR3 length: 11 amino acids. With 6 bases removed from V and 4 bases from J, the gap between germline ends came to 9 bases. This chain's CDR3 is CSVQGGYGYTF. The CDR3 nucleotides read TGCAGCGTACAGGGTGGCTATGGCTACACCTTC.

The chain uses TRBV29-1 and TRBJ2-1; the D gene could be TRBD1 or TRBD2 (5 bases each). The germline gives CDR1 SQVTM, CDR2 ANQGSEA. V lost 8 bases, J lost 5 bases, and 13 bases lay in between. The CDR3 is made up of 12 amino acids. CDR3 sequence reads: CSSGTVHNEQFF. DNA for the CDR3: TGCAGCTCCGGGACCGTCCACAATGAGCAGTTCTTC.

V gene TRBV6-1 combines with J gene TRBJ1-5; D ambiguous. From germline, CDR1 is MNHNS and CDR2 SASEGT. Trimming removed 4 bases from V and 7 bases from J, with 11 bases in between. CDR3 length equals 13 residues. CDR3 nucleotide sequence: TGTGCCAGCAGTGTCTCTGTCGGGCAGCCCCAGCATTTT. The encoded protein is CASSVSVGQPQHF.

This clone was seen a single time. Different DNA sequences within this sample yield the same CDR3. The CDR3 sequence is CAWSANTDTQYF. CDR3 in DNA: TGTGCCTGGAGTGCCAACACAGATACGCAGTATTTT. V is TRBV30 and J is TRBJ2-3; unclear D gene. There are 12 residues in the CDR3. CDR1 is GTSNPN and CDR2 is SVGIG in the germline V gene (reference sequence). The V end was cut by 1 base, the J end by 2 bases, with 4 bases between.

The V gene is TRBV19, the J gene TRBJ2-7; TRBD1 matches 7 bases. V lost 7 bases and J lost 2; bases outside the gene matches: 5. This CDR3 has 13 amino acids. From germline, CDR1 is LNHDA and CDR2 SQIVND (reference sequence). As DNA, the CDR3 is TGTGCCAGTAATAGACAGGGAACCTACGAGCAGTACTTC. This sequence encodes CASNRQGTYEQYF.

The CDR3 spells CAIGDSDEQYF. CDR3 in DNA: TGTGCCATCGGGGATAGCGACGAGCAGTACTTC. The chain has TRBV10-3 and TRBJ2-7; the D gene is possibly TRBD2 (5 bases). This CDR3 is 11 amino acids long. V lost 8 bases and J 5 bases, leaving 10 bases between the germline ends. Germline V CDR1 and CDR2: ENHRY, SYGVKD.

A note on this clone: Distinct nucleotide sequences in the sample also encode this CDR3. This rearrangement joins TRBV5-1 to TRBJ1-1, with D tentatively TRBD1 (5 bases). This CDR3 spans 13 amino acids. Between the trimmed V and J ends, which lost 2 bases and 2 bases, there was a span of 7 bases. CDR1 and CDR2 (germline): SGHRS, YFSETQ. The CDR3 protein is CASSLQDNTEAFF. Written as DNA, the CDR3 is TGCGCCAGCAGCTTACAGGATAACACTGAAGCTTTCTTT.

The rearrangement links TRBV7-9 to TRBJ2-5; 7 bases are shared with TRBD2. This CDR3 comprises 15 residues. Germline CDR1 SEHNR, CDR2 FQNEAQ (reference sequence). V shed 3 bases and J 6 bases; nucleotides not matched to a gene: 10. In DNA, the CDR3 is TGTGCCAGCAGCTTGATCGCGGGAGTCGGACAGACCCAGTACTTC. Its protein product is CASSLIAGVGQTQYF.

The CDR3 nucleotides read TGTGCCAGTATCACTTCGCGGCGGGATAGAGCTTTCTTT. This codes for CASITSRRDRAFF. The chain couples TRBV19 to TRBJ1-1; D is unclear. The CDR3 runs 13 residues. Germline loops: CDR1 LNHDA, CDR2 SQIVND (reference sequence). Trimming removed 7 bases at V and 10 bases at J, with 19 bases between.

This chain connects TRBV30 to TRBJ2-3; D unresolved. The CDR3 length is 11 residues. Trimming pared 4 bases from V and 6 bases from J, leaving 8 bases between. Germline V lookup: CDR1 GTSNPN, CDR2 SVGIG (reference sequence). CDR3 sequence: CAWISADTQYF. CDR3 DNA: TGTGCCTGGATCAGTGCGGATACGCAGTATTTT.

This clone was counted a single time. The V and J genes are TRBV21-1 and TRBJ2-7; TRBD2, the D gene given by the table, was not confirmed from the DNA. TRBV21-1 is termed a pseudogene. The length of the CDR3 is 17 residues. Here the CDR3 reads CASSKPTSAVPRDEQYF. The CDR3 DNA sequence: TGTGCCAGCAGCAAGCCTACCTCTGCGGTACCTCGGGACGAGCAGTACTTC.

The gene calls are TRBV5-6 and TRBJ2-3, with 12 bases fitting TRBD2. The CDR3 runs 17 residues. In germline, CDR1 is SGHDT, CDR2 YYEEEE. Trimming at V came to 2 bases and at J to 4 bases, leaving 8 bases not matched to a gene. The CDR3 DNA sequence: TGTGCCAGCAGCTTAGTCGGACTAGCGGGACCCGCAGATACGCAGTATTTT. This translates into CASSLVGLAGPADTQYF.

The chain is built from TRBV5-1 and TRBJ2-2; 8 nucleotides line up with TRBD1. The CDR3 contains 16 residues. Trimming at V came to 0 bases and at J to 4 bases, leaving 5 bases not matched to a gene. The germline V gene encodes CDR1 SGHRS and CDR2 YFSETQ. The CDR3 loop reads CASSLAQGAPTGELFF. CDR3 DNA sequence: TGCGCCAGCAGCTTGGCTCAGGGGGCGCCCACCGGGGAGCTGTTTTTT. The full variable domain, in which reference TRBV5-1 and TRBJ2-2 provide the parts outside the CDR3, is KAGVTQTPRYLIKTRGQQVTLSCSPISGHRSVSWYQQTPGQGLQFLFEYFSETQRNKGNFPGRFSGRQFSNSRSEMNVSTLELGDSALYLCASSLAQGAPTGELFFGEGSRLTVL.

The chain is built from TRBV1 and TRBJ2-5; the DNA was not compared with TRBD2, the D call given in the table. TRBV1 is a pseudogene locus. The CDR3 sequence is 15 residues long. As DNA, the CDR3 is TGCACCAGCAGCCTTACAGCGGGGGCACAAGAGACCCAGTACTTC. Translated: CTSSLTAGAQETQYF.

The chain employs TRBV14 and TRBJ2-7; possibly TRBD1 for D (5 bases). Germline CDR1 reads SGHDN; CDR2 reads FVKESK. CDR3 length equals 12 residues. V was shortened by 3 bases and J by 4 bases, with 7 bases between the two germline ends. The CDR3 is CASSQTVYEQYF. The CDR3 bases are TGTGCCAGCAGCCAGACAGTATACGAGCAGTACTTC.

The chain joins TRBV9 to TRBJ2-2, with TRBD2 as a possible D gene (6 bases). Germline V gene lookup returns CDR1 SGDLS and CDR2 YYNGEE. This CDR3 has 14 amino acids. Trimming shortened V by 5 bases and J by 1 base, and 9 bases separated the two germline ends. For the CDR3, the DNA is TGTGCCAGCAGATTGGAGGGGAACACCGGGGAGCTGTTTTTT. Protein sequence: CASRLEGNTGELFF.

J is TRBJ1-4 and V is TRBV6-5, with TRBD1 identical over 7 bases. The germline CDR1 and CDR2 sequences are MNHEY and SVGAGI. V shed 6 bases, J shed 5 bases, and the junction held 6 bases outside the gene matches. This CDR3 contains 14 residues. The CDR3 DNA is TGTGCCAGCAGAAAACAGGGGAGAAATGAAAAACTGTTTTTT. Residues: CASRKQGRNEKLFF.